This passage covers 27 T cell receptor beta chains from one sample sequenced in a study of CD8 T cells in ankylosing spondylitis. TCRdb fed the 5' RACE reads into MiXCR, producing one record per CDR3 protein. Of 250,000 or so distinct CDR3 sequences listed, about 10% are singletons. The sequencing sample was made of blood, either unsorted or a sorted T cell fraction (not recorded which). The receptor source for this set is a male donor with ankylosing spondylitis or in good health (not recorded which).

The sample holds many counts of this clonotype. The genes are TRBV20-1 and TRBJ1-1; TRBD1 matches at 7 bases. The CDR3 is 13 amino acids. Trimming cost V 2 bases and J 4 bases; bases outside gene matches: 4. CDR1 DFQATT and CDR2 SNEGSKA come from the germline V gene (reference sequence). In DNA form, the CDR3 reads TGCAGTGCTAGAACTCCAGGGGGCACTGAAGCTTTCTTT. Translated: CSARTPGGTEAFF.

A word on this clonotype: With a much larger clone just one base away, this may be a read error. This rearrangement joins TRBV3-1 to TRBJ1-6; no clear D gene. Per the germline V gene, CDR1 is LGHDT and CDR2 is YNNKEL (reference sequence). The CDR3 is 17 amino acids. The CDR3 loop is CATSQSGISDRNSPLHF. CDR3 sequence (DNA): TGTGCCACCAGCCAGTCCGGGATCTCGGATAGAAATTCACCCCTCCACTTT.

The chain uses TRBV30 and TRBJ1-1; 8 nucleotides agree with TRBD1. The CDR3 contains 11 residues. The germline V gene encodes CDR1 GTSNPN and CDR2 SVGIG (reference sequence). Trimming removed 5 bases from V and 7 bases from J; junction bases left unmatched: 3. CDR3 DNA: TGTGCCTGGGGTGACAGGGGTGAAGCTTTCTTT. Translation gives CAWGDRGEAFF.

This clonotype was found a few times. The gene calls are TRBV7-9 and TRBJ1-5, with D unclear. V lost 3 bases, J lost 3 bases, and 9 bases lay in between. This CDR3 has 14 amino acids. Germline V gene data show CDR1 as SEHNR and CDR2 as FQNEAQ (reference sequence). The CDR3 DNA is TGTGCCAGCAGCTTCGGGCCGATCAATCAGCCCCAGCATTTT. It codes for CASSFGPINQPQHF.

This clonotype was counted at least ten times. This chain uses TRBV5-1 with TRBJ2-7; unclear D gene. The CDR3 contains 15 residues. Trimming removed 0 bases at V and 2 bases at J, with 12 bases between. Germline CDR1 is SGHRS and CDR2 is YFSETQ. The CDR3 protein is CASSLAPGETYEQYF. In nucleotides, the CDR3 is TGCGCCAGCAGCTTGGCTCCGGGTGAAACCTACGAGCAGTACTTC.

The rearrangement joins TRBV11-1 to TRBJ2-6; D perhaps matches TRBD2 (6 bases). Trimming stripped 5 bases from V and 1 base from J, with 24 bases between. The CDR3 is made up of 20 amino acids. Germline V gene data show CDR1 as SGHAT and CDR2 as FQDESV (reference sequence). CDR3 DNA: TGTGCCAGCAGCACGGACCGCGTGCAGGGCGCGGGGTCTGGGGCCAACGTCCTGACTTTC. The encoded protein is CASSTDRVQGAGSGANVLTF.

This clonotype was recorded at least ten times. The genes are TRBV12-3 or TRBV12-4 and TRBJ1-2, with a tentative D call TRBD1 (6 bases). The CDR3 sequence is 14 residues long. Trimming cost V 5 bases and J 2 bases, with 12 bases left between them. Written as DNA, the CDR3 is TGTGCCAGCAGTACCAGGGGTCCAAACTATGGCTACACCTTC. Amino acid sequence: CASSTRGPNYGYTF.

This clonotype has at least ten counts. The rearrangement joins TRBV27 to TRBJ1-1; tentative D call: TRBD1 (5 bases). CDR3 size: 17 residues. Germline-derived CDR1 and CDR2 are MNHEY and SMNVEV (reference sequence). V was trimmed by 5 bases and J by 1 base, leaving 20 bases between them. The CDR3 nucleotides read TGTGCCAGCAGTACCGAAACGGGGAAGAGGGGGAACACTGAAGCTTTCTTT. Translating gives CASSTETGKRGNTEAFF.

This clonotype has only a few counts. The genes are TRBV2 and TRBJ1-2; TRBD1 is a possible D gene (5 bases). Between the trimmed V and J ends, which lost 1 base and 7 bases, there was a span of 16 bases. From germline, CDR1 is SNHLY and CDR2 FYNNEI. This CDR3 has 15 residues. The CDR3 loop reads CASSEEATEGPGYTF. CDR3 DNA: TGTGCCAGCAGTGAAGAGGCGACAGAGGGTCCTGGCTACACCTTC.

In this sample, this clonotype turned up many times. The chain is built from TRBV20-1 and TRBJ2-4; D could derive from TRBD1 or TRBD2 (5 bases each). From germline, CDR1 is DFQATT and CDR2 SNEGSKA (reference sequence). Trimming removed 6 bases at V and 9 bases at J, with 27 bases between. The CDR3 length is 16 residues. The CDR3 here is CSANPSRGSPVGIQYF. The CDR3 bases are TGCAGTGCAAACCCGTCGAGGGGCAGTCCCGTGGGCATTCAGTACTTC.

The chain carries TRBV29-1 and TRBJ2-7; a possible D gene is TRBD1 (6 bases). This CDR3 region has 12 residues. Per the germline V gene, CDR1 is SQVTM and CDR2 is ANQGSEA. Trimming removed 7 bases from V and 1 base from J, with 11 bases in between. CDR3 DNA sequence: TGCAGCGGGACGGACAGTTCCTACGAGCAGTACTTC. Its translation is CSGTDSSYEQYF.

This clonotype has a count of ten or more. This chain links TRBV10-3 with TRBJ1-2; the D gene is possibly TRBD1 (5 bases). CDR1 ENHRY and CDR2 SYGVKD come from the germline V gene. The CDR3 contains 12 residues. V lost 6 bases and J lost 7, with 12 bases in between. CDR3 loop: CAIRPGEGGYTF. DNA of the CDR3: TGTGCCATCAGACCGGGGGAGGGTGGCTACACCTTC.

The table lists this clonotype with many counts. This sequence joins TRBV20-1 and TRBJ1-1; D remains unclear. The germline CDR1 and CDR2 sequences are DFQATT and SNEGSKA (reference sequence). The CDR3 runs 14 residues. V lost 5 bases and J 8 bases, leaving 21 bases between the germline ends. CDR3 coding DNA: TGCAGTGCTCCGACGCCGGGTCTTCCACTCGAAGCTTTCTTT. Translating gives CSAPTPGLPLEAFF.

This clonotype was recorded at least ten times. This rearrangement joins TRBV2 to TRBJ1-4, with D maybe TRBD1 (6 bases). The V and J ends lost 2 bases and 5 bases respectively, with 12 bases between them. Germline V CDR1 and CDR2: SNHLY, FYNNEI. The CDR3 totals 15 residues. CDR3 in amino acids: CASSEQGGVNEKLFF. The CDR3 DNA sequence: TGTGCCAGCAGTGAACAAGGGGGGGTGAATGAAAAACTGTTTTTT.

This clonotype showed up many times. The J gene is TRBJ2-7, the V gene TRBV6-2 or TRBV6-3; D might be TRBD2 (6 bases). Germline CDR1 and CDR2: MNHEY and SVGEGT. This CDR3 is 14 amino acids long. V shed 8 bases and J shed 4 bases, with 18 bases lying between them. The CDR3 DNA sequence: TGTGCCAGCCGACCCTGGGCGGGGTCTTACGAGCAGTACTTC. It translates to CASRPWAGSYEQYF.

This clonotype was observed a single time. The chain links TRBV12-3 or TRBV12-4 to TRBJ2-1, with D possibly TRBD2 on 6 matching bases. V lost 11 bases and J lost 0, with 17 bases in between. This CDR3 has 15 amino acids. The CDR3 DNA is TGTGCCGGCACCCAGCAGACTAGCTCCTACAATGAGCAGTTCTTC. It is translated as CAGTQQTSSYNEQFF.

This clonotype appeared many times. V gene TRBV12-3 or TRBV12-4 combines with J gene TRBJ2-1; 9 bases map to TRBD2. The CDR3 contains 16 residues. J lost 0 bases, V lost 3 bases, and 3 bases had no gene match. CDR3 nucleotides: TGTGCCAGCAGTTTGGCGGGAGGGAGCTCCTACAATGAGCAGTTCTTC. This translates into CASSLAGGSSYNEQFF.

This chain uses TRBV4-1 with TRBJ1-5, with TRBD1 matching 10 bases. Germline CDR1 and CDR2: MGHRA and YSYEKL. V lost 3 bases to trimming and J lost 5 bases; unmatched junction nucleotides: 1. The CDR3 covers 14 residues. The CDR3 DNA reads TGCGCCAGCAGCCAGGACAGGGGGTATCAGCCCCAGCATTTT. Encoded protein: CASSQDRGYQPQHF.

This clonotype came up many times. This chain connects TRBV30 to TRBJ1-1; tentative D call: TRBD1 (5 bases). CDR1 GTSNPN and CDR2 SVGIG come from the germline V gene (reference sequence). V lost 2 bases and J lost 4, with 11 bases in between. This CDR3 contains 13 residues. CDR3 residues: CAWSHGGATEAFF. In nucleotides, the CDR3 is TGTGCCTGGAGTCACGGGGGAGCCACTGAAGCTTTCTTT.

With respect to this clonotype: A single base separates this from a much larger clone, so it may be a read error. The genes are TRBV12-3 or TRBV12-4 and TRBJ2-3, with 16 bases matching TRBD2. The CDR3 totals 18 residues. As DNA, the CDR3 is TGTGCCATCAGTTTAGGGACTAGCGGGAGGGCCGCGCAAGATACGCAGTATTTT. Its translation is CAISLGTSGRAAQDTQYF.

At least ten counts were recorded for this clonotype. The CDR3 bases are TGTGCCACCAGTGATTTGACTAGTATTCTGAATGAGCAGTTCTTC. This sequence encodes CATSDLTSILNEQFF. The chain links TRBV24-1 to TRBJ2-1; D may be TRBD2 (5 bases). The CDR3 runs to 15 residues. Germline lookup yields CDR1 KGHDR and CDR2 SFDVKD. Between the trimmed V and J ends, which lost 0 bases and 7 bases, there was a span of 12 bases.

At least ten counts were recorded for this clonotype. One end of the junction is discordant with germline, which a read error may explain. This chain joins TRBV6-1 and TRBJ1-5, with D possibly TRBD1 on 5 matching bases. The germline gives CDR1 MNHNS, CDR2 SASEGT. This CDR3 is built from 15 residues. For the CDR3, the DNA is TGTGCCAGCAGGGAAGGACAACTTAGCAATCAGCCCCAGCATTTT. Protein sequence: CASREGQLSNQPQHF.

This clonotype was picked up many times. This chain links TRBV6-1 with TRBJ2-1; 7 bases align to TRBD2. The CDR3 is 12 residues long. CDR1 is MNHNS, CDR2 SASEGT, per germline. J gave up 9 bases and V 2 bases, and 1 base lay outside the gene matches. The CDR3 sequence: CASSESGAEQFF. In nucleotides, the CDR3 is TGTGCCAGCAGTGAAAGCGGGGCTGAGCAGTTCTTC.

There are many counts of this clonotype. The chain carries TRBV10-3 and TRBJ2-2; 9 nucleotides align to TRBD2. With V trimmed by 8 bases and J by 1 base, 2 bases remained unmatched. The CDR3 is 14 amino acids. The germline gives CDR1 ENHRY, CDR2 SYGVKD. CDR3 sequence (DNA): TGTGCCATCGGGACTAGCTTGAACACCGGGGAGCTGTTTTTT. Translating it yields CAIGTSLNTGELFF.

This clonotype has ten or more counts. The CDR3 DNA sequence: TGTGCCAGCAGTTTCGAGAGGCCAGGGGGCGGCACAGATACGCAGTATTTT. This translates into CASSFERPGGGTDTQYF. V is TRBV27 and J is TRBJ2-3; 8 bases fit TRBD1. V lost 3 bases and J lost 1; bases outside the gene matches: 9. Germline CDR1 reads MNHEY; CDR2 reads SMNVEV (reference sequence). This CDR3 contains 17 residues.

This clonotype has just a few counts. The chain carries TRBV6-5 and TRBJ1-2; D not certain. The CDR3 length is 14 residues. The V and J ends lost 0 bases and 4 bases respectively, with 9 bases between them. The V gene's germline CDR1 is MNHEY and CDR2 SVGAGI. The CDR3 DNA sequence: TGTGCCAGCAGTTACTCCCAGGCCCCCTATGGCTACACCTTC. This gives the protein CASSYSQAPYGYTF.

The sample holds a few counts of this clonotype. The rearrangement links TRBV2 to TRBJ2-7, with 8 nucleotides matching TRBD1. V dropped 10 bases and J dropped 3; count of bases not matched to a gene: 8. The CDR3 consists of 13 residues. Per the germline V gene, CDR1 is SNHLY and CDR2 is FYNNEI. The CDR3: CATQDRANYEQYF. The CDR3 DNA is TGTGCCACCCAGGACAGGGCCAACTACGAGCAGTACTTC.